The clone carrying this T cell receptor (beta chain) occurred a few times. What it binds is unknown. Here immunoSEQ multiplex PCR was the method, and the copy in TCRdb shows in-frame clones only, minus some. The table shows some 24,000 clones, with just under 80% occurring only once. These data belong to a study of cytotoxic CD8 clonotypes in ibrutinib-treated CLL. Study in general: Following a median roughly 13 months of treatment, with a range of 6 to 36, response samples were taken.

Study results and caveats: Timing of sampling differed between sustained-remission and progressing patients. Clonality showed a rise at ibrutinib response that reversed toward baseline at progression. Clonality measured at baseline exceeded age-matched healthy donors, tracking circulating CD8+ T-cell counts.

This sample comprised PBMCs, obtained before ibrutinib treatment. The sequence came from a human donor with chronic lymphocytic leukemia.

The CDR3 DNA is TGTGCCAGCAGCGGGGGGGGGCAGCCCTACGAGCAGTACTTC. Its translation: CASSGGGQPYEQYF. The chain carries TRBV6-1 and TRBJ2-7; 8 bases are a match to TRBD2. This CDR3 contains 14 residues. The germline V gene has CDR1 MNHNS and CDR2 SASEGT. Losses at the gene ends were 6 bases for V and 2 bases for J; bases not matched to a gene: 6.